Following are 9 T cell receptor beta chains from one sample sequenced in a study of beta chain features in type 1 diabetes. Expressed TCRB transcripts were sequenced after all isolated RNA was converted to cDNA. Only in-frame clones appear in the TCRdb table, and some are missing; sequencing was by immunoSEQ multiplex PCR. The sample lists about 450,000 clones; more than 9.5% were seen once. Sequencing was carried out using naive CD4+ T cells from blood. The receptor set was obtained from a young woman in good health.

This chain links TRBV28 with TRBJ2-7; 7 bases line up with TRBD1. Per the germline V gene, CDR1 is MDHEN and CDR2 is SYDVKM. The ends lost 4 bases at V and 4 bases at J; junction bases unmatched: 10. The CDR3 length is 15 residues. The CDR3 loop reads CASSSPGTEMYEQYV. The CDR3 nucleotides are TGTGCCAGCAGTTCCCCCGGGACAGAGATGTACGAGCAGTACGTC.

This clone was observed a handful of times. The chain combines TRBV7-9 with TRBJ2-1; 7 bases align to TRBD1. With 2 bases clipped from V and 7 bases from J, the junction kept 5 bases outside the gene matches. This CDR3 spans 14 amino acids. Germline V gene lookup returns CDR1 SEHNR and CDR2 FQNEAQ (reference sequence). The CDR3 sequence: CASSLSTGVNEQFF. CDR3 bases: TGTGCCAGCAGCTTATCTACAGGGGTAAATGAGCAGTTCTTC.

The rearrangement joins TRBV5-1 to TRBJ2-2; no clear D gene. This CDR3 has 15 residues. The V gene's germline CDR1 is SGHRS and CDR2 YFSETQ. With 0 bases removed from V and 4 bases from J, the gap between germline ends came to 10 bases. CDR3 nucleotide sequence: TGCGCCAGCAGCTTGGTCGGTTGGGGCACCGGGGAGCTGTTTTTT. Translated: CASSLVGWGTGELFF.

To note about this clone: Distinct nucleotide sequences in the sample also encode this CDR3. This chain links TRBV7-2 with TRBJ1-5; D uncertain. V was shortened by 5 bases and J by 0 bases, with 5 bases between the two germline ends. The CDR3 consists of 13 residues. Germline values: CDR1 SGHTA, CDR2 FQGNSA. CDR3: CASSPNSNQPQHF. The CDR3 nucleotides read TGTGCCAGCAGCCCAAATAGCAATCAGCCCCAGCATTTT.

The V call is TRBV2, the J call TRBJ2-1; a possible D gene is TRBD2 (6 bases). The germline V and J ends were trimmed by 5 bases and 5 bases, with 10 bases remaining between them. CDR1 and CDR2 (germline): SNHLY, FYNNEI. This CDR3 has 13 residues. CDR3 amino acids: CASSPSDDNEQFF. CDR3 in DNA: TGTGCCAGCAGTCCTAGCGATGACAATGAGCAGTTCTTC.

The rearrangement uses TRBV7-6 and TRBJ2-1; 9 bases map to TRBD1. From germline, CDR1 is SGHVS and CDR2 FNYEAQ. The CDR3 contains 14 residues. Losses at the gene ends were 2 bases for V and 12 bases for J; bases not matched to a gene: 8. In nucleotides, the CDR3 is TGTGCCAGCAGCTTATTGACAGGGGGAAGGGGGCAGTTCTTC. Amino acid sequence: CASSLLTGGRGQFF.

This clone turned up a few times. The chain combines TRBV12-5 with TRBJ2-5; maybe TRBD2 (5 bases). Trimming cost V 2 bases and J 5 bases, with 9 bases left between them. There are 13 residues in the CDR3. Germline-derived CDR1 and CDR2 are LGHNT and FRNRAP. The CDR3 DNA reads as TGTGCTAGTGGTTTGCGGGGTGGTGAGACCCAGTACTTC. This translates into CASGLRGGETQYF.

The V and J genes are TRBV5-1 and TRBJ2-3; TRBD2 matches at 8 bases. Germline trimming cut 4 bases from V and 3 bases from J; bases unmatched to any gene: 7. Germline V lookup: CDR1 SGHRS, CDR2 YFSETQ. This CDR3 is 15 amino acids long. Here the CDR3 reads CASSISGDQTDTQYF. DNA of the CDR3: TGCGCCAGCAGCATTAGCGGGGACCAGACAGATACGCAGTATTTT.

This clone was picked up a small number of times. J is TRBJ2-4 and V is TRBV7-2; no clear D. The CDR3 loop spans 17 amino acids. V was pared by 11 bases and J by 3 bases, with 26 bases between. Germline CDR1 reads SGHTA; CDR2 reads FQGNSA. CDR3 bases: TGTGCCTCGTCCCTCCAAATTGCCCCAGTTGGCAAAAACATTCAGTACTTC. As protein: CASSLQIAPVGKNIQYF. Full variable domain (outside the CDR3, taken from reference TRBV7-2 and TRBJ2-4): GAGVSQSPSNKVTEKGKDVELRCDPISGHTALYWYRQSLGQGLEFLIYFQGNSAPDKSGLPSDRFSAERTGGSVSTLTIQRTQQEDSAVYLCASSLQIAPVGKNIQYFGAGTRLSVL.